This TCR beta chain originates from a study of cytomegalovirus exposure and HLA in healthy donors. The PCR ran on 60 Vbeta and 13 Jbeta primers. The protocol was immunoSEQ multiplex PCR, while the TCRdb copy is restricted to in-frame clones and leaves out a portion. The table has 210,000 or so clones, approximately 87% seen once. The germline V and J ends were trimmed by 0 bases and 0 bases, with 6 bases remaining between them. The germline V gene has CDR1 SGHTA and CDR2 FQGNSA. The CDR3 is 16 amino acids. As concerns this clone: What it binds is unknown.

Study results and caveats: The authors later found HLA-associated TCR beta chains more clonally expanded than equally common others.

Sequenced sample: PBMCs. The chain employs TRBV7-2 and TRBJ2-6; possibly TRBD1 for D (5 bases). The sequence was obtained from a man aged 30 to 45 in good health and CMV-seronegative. CDR3 coding DNA: TGTGCCAGCAGCTTAGCGGGGCTCTCTGGGGCCAACGTCCTGACTTTC. This encodes CASSLAGLSGANVLTF. Using reference TRBV7-2 and TRBJ2-6 for the parts outside the CDR3, the full variable domain is GAGVSQSPSNKVTEKGKDVELRCDPISGHTALYWYRQSLGQGLEFLIYFQGNSAPDKSGLPSDRFSAERTGGSVSTLTIQRTQQEDSAVYLCASSLAGLSGANVLTFGAGSRLTVL.